The 28 T cell receptor beta chains below were found in one sample sequenced in a study of CD8 T cells in ankylosing spondylitis. Broader study findings: Roughly 8 highly homologous variants made up a TCR beta motif, and this motif appeared characteristic of ankylosing spondylitis blood.

TCRdb used MiXCR to reprocess the 5' RACE reads, holding one entry per CDR3 protein. Here the sample spans under 850,000 distinct CDR3 sequences, around 19% being singletons. The antigens for these receptors are not known. The sample consisted of blood, either unsorted or a sorted T cell fraction (not recorded which). The origin of the receptors is a male donor with ankylosing spondylitis.

This clonotype appeared a few times. The V and J genes are TRBV7-9 and TRBJ2-7; TRBD1 aligns across 10 bases. The J segment lost 5 bases and the V segment lost 5 bases, leaving 9 bases of the junction unmatched. The CDR3 totals 15 residues. CDR1 is SEHNR, CDR2 FQNEAQ, per germline (reference sequence). CDR3 DNA: TGTGCCAGCAGCACCACGGACAGGGGGAGTGACGAGCAGTACTTC. Its translation is CASSTTDRGSDEQYF.

This clonotype was picked up a small number of times. The chain combines TRBV5-1 with TRBJ2-5; D remains unclear. Trimming left V 1 base short and J 5 bases short, with 9 bases between. Germline loops: CDR1 SGHRS, CDR2 YFSETQ. This CDR3 has 13 amino acids. The CDR3 region is CASSLRARETQYF. Written as DNA, the CDR3 is TGCGCCAGCAGCTTGCGGGCCCGTGAGACCCAGTACTTC.

The chain couples TRBV5-1 to TRBJ2-1, with D perhaps TRBD1 (6 bases). Trimming pared 4 bases from V and 0 bases from J, leaving 14 bases between. The germline V gene has CDR1 SGHRS and CDR2 YFSETQ. The CDR3 length is 16 residues. CDR3 in amino acids: CASSVGAVLSYNEQFF. CDR3 coding DNA: TGCGCCAGCAGCGTGGGGGCGGTACTCTCCTACAATGAGCAGTTCTTC.

This clonotype has more than one count but fewer than ten. The chain couples TRBV25-1 to TRBJ1-4; no clear D gene. This CDR3 is built from 16 residues. Per germline, CDR1 MGHDK and CDR2 SYGVNS. The V gene lost 2 bases and the J gene lost 5 bases, with 15 bases spanning the gap. In DNA form, the CDR3 reads TGTGCCAGCAGTGAAGGTCGTTGGCAGACCAATGAAAAACTGTTTTTT. Residues: CASSEGRWQTNEKLFF.

This clonotype was counted ten times or more. The chain employs TRBV12-3 or TRBV12-4 and TRBJ1-1, with 10 nucleotides matching TRBD1. The trim removed 5 bases at V and 1 base at J, leaving 4 bases unmatched. CDR3 length: 15 residues. The CDR3 DNA sequence: TGTGCCAGCAGTGCGCGGACAGGGGGGAACACTGAAGCTTTCTTT. It yields the protein CASSARTGGNTEAFF.

This chain uses TRBV28 with TRBJ2-6; D remains ambiguous. The V and J ends lost 6 bases and 0 bases respectively, with 18 bases between them. The germline V gene has CDR1 MDHEN and CDR2 SYDVKM. CDR3 length: 18 amino acids. The CDR3 nucleotides are TGTGCCAGCAGCCAACTGGTTACTATCTCCTCTGGGGCCAACGTCCTGACTTTC. Protein: CASSQLVTISSGANVLTF.

This clonotype was found a few times. The rearrangement uses TRBV25-1 and TRBJ2-1; 9 positions agree with TRBD1. The V segment lost 9 bases and the J segment 7 bases; nucleotides outside the gene matches: 13. The germline V gene encodes CDR1 MGHDK and CDR2 SYGVNS. CDR3 length: 15 residues. The DNA for the CDR3 is TGTGCCAGTACCACTCCGGGACAGGGTAGGAATGAGCAGTTCTTC. Its protein product is CASTTPGQGRNEQFF.

The chain employs TRBV7-9 and TRBJ2-7; no clear D gene. Per germline, CDR1 SEHNR and CDR2 FQNEAQ (reference sequence). The CDR3 consists of 12 residues. V shed 5 bases and J shed 5 bases, with 10 bases lying between them. CDR3 DNA: TGTGCCAGCAGCCCTACTTTCGACGAGCAGTACTTC. This encodes CASSPTFDEQYF.

On this clonotype itself: One junction end does not reproduce the germline sequence, and a read error may be involved. The chain couples TRBV4-1 to TRBJ2-7, with D possibly TRBD1 on 7 matching bases. CDR1 and CDR2 from the germline V gene are MGHRA and YSYEKL. This CDR3 region has 17 residues. The CDR3 loop is CASRQGVTGDFSYEQYF. As DNA, the CDR3 is TGCGCCAGCAGGCAAGGGGTTACAGGGGACTTCTCCTACGAGCAGTACTTC.

This clonotype was counted only a few times. The chain couples TRBV5-1 to TRBJ2-2; tentatively, D is TRBD1 (6 bases). CDR1 is SGHRS and CDR2 is YFSETQ in the germline V gene. V was cut by 4 bases and J by 4 bases, with 11 bases left in between. The CDR3 covers 14 residues. CDR3 in DNA: TGCGCCAGCAGCCCTGGGACACTCACCGGGGAGCTGTTTTTT. This codes for CASSPGTLTGELFF. Complete variable domain (other parts from reference TRBV5-1 and TRBJ2-2): KAGVTQTPRYLIKTRGQQVTLSCSPISGHRSVSWYQQTPGQGLQFLFEYFSETQRNKGNFPGRFSGRQFSNSRSEMNVSTLELGDSALYLCASSPGTLTGELFFGEGSRLTVL.

V usage is TRBV7-8 and J usage is TRBJ2-7; 10 nucleotides agree with TRBD2. CDR1 and CDR2 from the germline V gene are SGHVS and FQNEAQ. The CDR3 extends over 16 amino acids. V gave up 2 bases and J gave up 7 bases; unmatched junction bases: 11. The CDR3 nucleotides read TGTGCCAGCAGCTTAAGGGCTCAGCGGGGGGGACCGGAGCAGTACTTC. This translates into CASSLRAQRGGPEQYF.

The sample holds a few counts of this clonotype. The chain employs TRBV11-1 and TRBJ2-1; 9 bases line up with TRBD1. CDR3 length: 18 residues. The junction had 13 bases not matched to a gene; V was cut back by 6 bases and J by 1 base. Germline assignment: CDR1 SGHAT and CDR2 FQDESV (reference sequence). The CDR3 DNA sequence: TGTGCCAGCAGTCAGAGGCCGACAGGGGGAAGGTCCTACAATGAGCAGTTCTTC. Translated, it gives CASSQRPTGGRSYNEQFF.

The chain uses TRBV12-3 or TRBV12-4 and TRBJ1-2; TRBD1 might be the D (5 bases). The V and J ends lost 2 bases and 3 bases respectively, with 16 bases between them. The CDR3 loop spans 16 amino acids. The CDR3 DNA follows: TGTGCCAGCAGTTTATCCATCCGGGGGAGCGACTATGGCTACACCTTC. Protein product: CASSLSIRGSDYGYTF.

The chain joins TRBV30 to TRBJ1-5; the D is unclear. V was cut by 0 bases and J by 4 bases, with 13 bases left in between. The CDR3 covers 15 residues. The germline gives CDR1 GTSNPN, CDR2 SVGIG (reference sequence). The CDR3 spells CAWSVGGLGNQPQHF. The CDR3 DNA is TGTGCCTGGAGTGTCGGTGGCCTAGGGAATCAGCCCCAGCATTTT.

This clonotype was found a few times. The rearrangement joins TRBV5-6 to TRBJ2-7; the D is unclear. CDR3 length equals 14 residues. The ends were cut back, 0 bases at V and 6 bases at J, with 13 bases in the middle. The V gene's germline CDR1 is SGHDT and CDR2 YYEEEE. The CDR3 coding sequence is TGTGCCAGCAGCTTGGATGGGGATGTCGGCGAGCAGTACTTC. Translated, it gives CASSLDGDVGEQYF.

This clonotype appeared a few times. V is TRBV7-3 and J is TRBJ2-2; D possibly corresponds to TRBD1 (6 bases). Germline assignment: CDR1 SGHTA and CDR2 FQGTGA. Trimming shortened V by 5 bases and J by 6 bases, and 16 bases separated the two germline ends. The CDR3 has 15 residues. CDR3 in DNA: TGTGCCAGCAGCCCCATGGTGGCAGGGGCCGGGGAGCTGTTTTTT. Translated: CASSPMVAGAGELFF.

The CDR3 reads CASKGWGVLYNEQFF. Here the CDR3 DNA reads TGTGCCAGCAAAGGATGGGGGGTCCTGTACAATGAGCAGTTCTTC. The rearrangement joins TRBV2 to TRBJ2-1; possibly TRBD2 for D (6 bases). Germline V gene lookup returns CDR1 SNHLY and CDR2 FYNNEI. This CDR3 is 15 amino acids long. V dropped 7 bases and J dropped 4 bases, with 17 bases sitting between them.

The V call is TRBV27, the J call TRBJ2-7; D is undetermined. Deletions cut 4 bases from V and 2 bases from J, with 9 bases between. Germline V gene sequence: CDR1 MNHEY, CDR2 SMNVEV (reference sequence). This CDR3 region has 13 residues. The CDR3 coding sequence is TGTGCCAGCAGTTCGAAAATTACCTACGAGCAGTACTTC. Translated: CASSSKITYEQYF.

This clonotype has just a few counts. The chain couples TRBV12-3 or TRBV12-4 to TRBJ1-1; 9 positions agree with TRBD1. The J segment lost 5 bases and the V segment lost 7 bases, leaving 8 bases of the junction unmatched. The CDR3 consists of 14 residues. CDR3 amino acids: CASIPGQGRTEAFF. Written as DNA, the CDR3 is TGTGCCAGCATCCCCGGACAGGGGAGGACTGAAGCTTTCTTT.

The chain recombines TRBV7-9 with TRBJ2-7; D tentatively reads TRBD1 or TRBD2 (5 bases each). This CDR3 is built from 15 residues. V was pared by 5 bases and J by 3 bases, with 17 bases between. Germline-derived CDR1 and CDR2 are SEHNR and FQNEAQ (reference sequence). The CDR3 DNA reads as TGTGCCAGCAGCCGGAGCCCGGGGCCCCTCTACGAGCAGTACTTC. Translated, it gives CASSRSPGPLYEQYF.

This clonotype was counted only a few times. V usage is TRBV7-8 and J usage is TRBJ1-5; TRBD1 aligns across 9 bases. This CDR3 region has 15 residues. Germline CDR1 reads SGHVS; CDR2 reads FQNEAQ. The ends lost 5 bases at V and 5 bases at J; junction bases unmatched: 7. Here the CDR3 reads CASSRWTGEDQPQHF. The CDR3 nucleotides read TGTGCCAGCAGCCGCTGGACAGGGGAGGATCAGCCCCAGCATTTT.

A few counts support this clonotype. The genes are TRBV12-3 or TRBV12-4 and TRBJ1-2; the D gene is possibly TRBD1 (6 bases). CDR3 length: 13 residues. Trimming cost V 3 bases and J 6 bases, with 11 bases left between them. The CDR3 is CASSFTGIHGYTF. The DNA of the CDR3 is TGTGCCAGCAGTTTCACAGGGATCCATGGCTACACCTTC.

The chain carries TRBV28 and TRBJ1-2; D possibly corresponds to TRBD1 (5 bases). This CDR3 has 14 amino acids. CDR1 MDHEN and CDR2 SYDVKM come from the germline V gene. V lost 1 base and J 4 bases, leaving 10 bases between the germline ends. CDR3 amino acids: CASSLLRGPYGYTF. CDR3 DNA: TGTGCCAGCAGTTTATTGCGGGGCCCCTATGGCTACACCTTC.

The rearrangement links TRBV12-3 or TRBV12-4 to TRBJ2-7; 10 bases fit TRBD2. The trim removed 6 bases at V and 2 bases at J, leaving 16 bases unmatched. This CDR3 region has 18 residues. DNA of the CDR3: TGTGCCAGCAGCCCCGTGATGGCTAGCGGGGGAACGCCCTACGAGCAGTACTTC. As protein: CASSPVMASGGTPYEQYF.

The J gene is TRBJ1-2, the V gene TRBV25-1; possibly TRBD1 for D (5 bases). Germline assignment: CDR1 MGHDK and CDR2 SYGVNS. The CDR3 is made up of 15 amino acids. V lost 2 bases to trimming and J lost 0 bases, with 10 bases between them. In nucleotides, the CDR3 is TGTGCCAGCAGTGAAGCGGGGGAAGCTAACTATGGCTACACCTTC. Amino acid sequence: CASSEAGEANYGYTF.

The chain is built from TRBV5-1 and TRBJ1-1; D is uncertain. Looked up from germline, CDR1 is SGHRS and CDR2 is YFSETQ. The CDR3 is made up of 17 amino acids. Trimming shortened V by 4 bases and J by 5 bases, and 24 bases separated the two germline ends. The CDR3 loop is CASSTEGGLSVRTEAFF. DNA of the CDR3: TGCGCCAGCAGCACTGAGGGCGGATTAAGTGTTAGGACTGAAGCTTTCTTT.

The V and J genes are TRBV19 and TRBJ1-5, with D maybe TRBD1 (5 bases). Trimming took off 3 bases at V and 0 bases at J, with 12 bases between the two ends. The CDR3 has 16 amino acids. Germline CDR1 is LNHDA and CDR2 is SQIVND (reference sequence). The CDR3 region has the DNA TGTGCCAGTAGTATGGCAGACAGCTATAGCAATCAGCCCCAGCATTTT. Its protein product is CASSMADSYSNQPQHF.

The V call is TRBV12-3 or TRBV12-4, the J call TRBJ2-5, with D maybe TRBD2 (5 bases). Trimming removed 5 bases from V and 0 bases from J, with 16 bases in between. This CDR3 has 16 residues. This chain's CDR3 is CASSPASRRHQETQYF. Here the CDR3 DNA reads TGTGCCAGCAGTCCCGCTAGCAGGAGACACCAAGAGACCCAGTACTTC.